The 24 T cell receptor beta chains below come from one sample, sequenced in a study of T cell changes during pregnancy in multiple sclerosis. This table comes from immunoSEQ multiplex PCR, and its TCRdb copy is limited to in-frame clones, with some not included. The sample records over 45,000 clones, 89% being singletons. The source material was peripheral blood, sampled after pregnancy. All receptors derive from a female donor with multiple sclerosis, enrolled in a pregnancy study.

The chain couples TRBV6-6 to TRBJ2-1; tentatively, D is TRBD2 (6 bases). With 5 bases removed from V and 7 bases from J, the gap between germline ends came to 15 bases. This CDR3 comprises 14 residues. The germline V gene has CDR1 MNHNY and CDR2 SVGAGI (reference sequence). CDR3 DNA sequence: TGTGCCAGCAGTCCCCAATGGGGGACTAATGAGCAGTTCTTC. This sequence encodes CASSPQWGTNEQFF.

The chain recombines TRBV19 with TRBJ1-3, with D perhaps matching TRBD1 (6 bases). Germline CDR1 is LNHDA and CDR2 is SQIVND (reference sequence). This CDR3 has 14 residues. V shed 10 bases and J shed 2 bases, with 15 bases lying between them. As DNA, the CDR3 is TGTGCCACCCACAGGGCTGGGCCTGGAAACACCATATATTTT. This translates into CATHRAGPGNTIYF.

The chain recombines TRBV5-1 with TRBJ2-1; 8 nucleotides match TRBD1. After removal of 0 bases from V and 0 bases from J, the junction contained 11 bases not matched to a gene. This CDR3 contains 19 residues. Germline CDR1 SGHRS, CDR2 YFSETQ. The CDR3 DNA is TGCGCCAGCAGCTTGGCTCCGGGACAGGCTCTTTACTCCTACAATGAGCAGTTCTTC. It encodes CASSLAPGQALYSYNEQFF.

This clone was recorded once. CDR3 amino acids: CASTSGGAGNEKLFF. CDR3 sequence (DNA): TGTGCCAGTACCTCAGGGGGCGCGGGTAATGAAAAACTGTTTTTT. This chain links TRBV19 with TRBJ1-4, with 8 positions matching TRBD1. The germline V gene has CDR1 LNHDA and CDR2 SQIVND (reference sequence). Trimming removed 7 bases from V and 4 bases from J; junction bases left unmatched: 8. This CDR3 is built from 15 residues.

As for this clone: The junction departs from germline at one end; a sequencing error may be responsible. The V gene is TRBV28, the J gene TRBJ1-1, with 7 bases matching TRBD1. CDR3 length: 13 amino acids. CDR1 is MDHEN and CDR2 is SYDVKM in the germline V gene. CDR3 bases: TGTGCCAGCAGTTTCGTTTCGGGACAGATCGAGGAATTT. It encodes CASSFVSGQIEEF. Complete variable domain (other parts from reference TRBV28 and TRBJ1-1): DVKVTQSSRYLVKRTGEKVFLECVQDMDHENMFWYRQDPGLGLRLIYFSYDVKMKEKGDIPEGYSVSREKKERFSLILESASTNQTSMYLCASSFVSGQIEEFGQGTRLTVV.

V gene TRBV14 combines with J gene TRBJ2-5, with TRBD1 matching over 7 bases. The CDR3 loop spans 12 amino acids. CDR1 and CDR2 (germline): SGHDN, FVKESK. Trimming took 11 bases from V and 4 from J; bases not matched to a gene: 7. CDR3 sequence (DNA): TGTGCCTGCTCGACAGGGCGAGAGACCCAGTACTTC. Protein: CACSTGRETQYF. Based on the CDR3 plus reference TRBV14 and TRBJ2-5, the full variable domain is EAGVTQFPSHSVIEKGQTVTLRCDPISGHDNLYWYRRVMGKEIKFLLHFVKESKQDESGMPNNRFLAERTGGTYSTLKVQPAELEDSGVYFCACSTGRETQYFGPGTRLLVL.

The chain recombines TRBV5-1 with TRBJ1-1; perhaps TRBD1 as D (6 bases). V was pared by 1 base and J by 4 bases, with 11 bases between. The CDR3 contains 14 residues. CDR1 SGHRS and CDR2 YFSETQ come from the germline V gene. The CDR3 coding sequence is TGCGCCAGCAGCTTGAACAGGGTTGGCACTGAAGCTTTCTTT. Translating gives CASSLNRVGTEAFF.

This rearrangement joins TRBV28 to TRBJ1-1, with 7 bases fitting TRBD1. V trimming: 3 bases; J trimming: 7 bases; junction bases outside the gene matches: 8. The CDR3 length is 14 residues. The germline V gene encodes CDR1 MDHEN and CDR2 SYDVKM. The CDR3 loop is CASSLAGGSSEAFF. The CDR3 DNA reads TGTGCCAGCAGTTTGGCAGGGGGTAGTAGTGAAGCTTTCTTT.

The V and J genes are TRBV5-1 and TRBJ2-3, with 11 bases identical to TRBD2. V was pared by 7 bases and J by 5 bases, with 12 bases of the junction left unmatched. The CDR3 has 16 amino acids. CDR1 and CDR2 (germline): SGHRS, YFSETQ. CDR3 amino acids: CASYNSGGAGGDTQYF. CDR3 nucleotide sequence: TGCGCCAGCTACAATAGCGGGGGGGCCGGTGGAGATACGCAGTATTTT.

This clone has just one count. The rearrangement uses TRBV15 and TRBJ1-3; D uncertain. Trimming shortened V by 1 base and J by 4 bases, and 14 bases separated the two germline ends. This CDR3 is built from 16 residues. CDR1 and CDR2 (germline): LNHNV, YYDKDF (reference sequence). This CDR3 is CATSRGDEGAGNTIYF. The CDR3 coding sequence is TGTGCCACCAGCAGAGGCGATGAGGGCGCCGGAAACACCATATATTTT.

V usage is TRBV28 and J usage is TRBJ2-5; possibly TRBD1 for D (6 bases). Germline lookup yields CDR1 MDHEN and CDR2 SYDVKM. The CDR3 loop spans 16 amino acids. Trimming took off 7 bases at V and 0 bases at J, with 18 bases between the two ends. CDR3 loop: CASKPPGVGYQETQYF. Here the CDR3 DNA reads TGTGCCAGCAAACCACCAGGGGTGGGCTACCAAGAGACCCAGTACTTC.

The chain joins TRBV4-3 to TRBJ1-6; no reliable D call. This CDR3 region has 15 residues. Germline loops: CDR1 LGHNA, CDR2 YSLEER. Trimming shortened V by 4 bases and J by 10 bases, and 17 bases separated the two germline ends. The CDR3 nucleotides are TGCGCCAGCAGCCCGGATATGGGCGCAGAGTCACCCCTCCACTTT. Protein product: CASSPDMGAESPLHF.

The genes are TRBV19 and TRBJ1-2, with TRBD1 as a possible D gene (6 bases). V lost 6 bases and J 8 bases, leaving 22 bases between the germline ends. There are 15 residues in the CDR3. Germline V gene lookup returns CDR1 LNHDA and CDR2 SQIVND (reference sequence). The chain's CDR3 is CASRSSGRGVGGYTF. In DNA form, the CDR3 reads TGTGCCAGTAGGAGTTCGGGCAGGGGAGTAGGGGGCTACACCTTC.

The V and J genes are TRBV19 and TRBJ2-7, with D possibly TRBD2 on 5 matching bases. Trimming removed 0 bases from V and 6 bases from J, with 12 bases in between. Germline loops: CDR1 LNHDA, CDR2 SQIVND (reference sequence). CDR3 size: 14 residues. The CDR3 protein is CASSIERAGSEQYF. The CDR3, as DNA: TGTGCCAGTAGTATAGAGCGGGCCGGAAGCGAGCAGTACTTC.

The chain links TRBV29-1 to TRBJ1-4; tentative D call: TRBD1 (5 bases). Germline loops: CDR1 SQVTM, CDR2 ANQGSEA. The CDR3 contains 12 residues. The V gene lost 7 bases and the J gene lost 6 bases, with 12 bases spanning the gap. CDR3 in amino acids: CSALGGDEKLFF. In nucleotides, the CDR3 is TGCAGCGCCTTGGGGGGGGATGAAAAACTGTTTTTT.

V usage is TRBV2 and J usage is TRBJ2-5; D not certain. The CDR3 spans 15 residues. Trimming pared 10 bases from V and 1 base from J, leaving 19 bases between. The germline CDR1 and CDR2 sequences are SNHLY and FYNNEI. DNA for the CDR3: TGTGCCAACCACGACCCGAGGCATTCCCAAGAGACCCAGTACTTC. As protein: CANHDPRHSQETQYF.

The chain employs TRBV5-1 and TRBJ1-5; D perhaps matches TRBD1 (6 bases). Germline-derived CDR1 and CDR2 are SGHRS and YFSETQ. The CDR3 totals 15 residues. V dropped 0 bases and J dropped 5 bases, with 12 bases sitting between them. In DNA, the CDR3 is TGCGCCAGCAGCTTGGTGGGGGCTACAGATCAGCCCCAGCATTTT. This encodes CASSLVGATDQPQHF.

V is TRBV20-1 and J is TRBJ1-1; maybe TRBD1 (6 bases). The germline CDR1 and CDR2 sequences are DFQATT and SNEGSKA (reference sequence). This CDR3 comprises 11 residues. CDR3 protein: CSADRRSEAFF. The CDR3 nucleotides are TGCAGCGCCGACAGGAGGTCTGAAGCTTTCTTT.

This chain uses TRBV7-3 with TRBJ1-2; D gene uncertain. CDR3 size: 14 residues. Germline V gives CDR1 SGHTA, CDR2 FQGTGA. Trimming took off 1 base at V and 8 bases at J, with 14 bases between the two ends. CDR3 sequence: CASSLSAGSEGYTF. The CDR3 DNA is TGTGCCAGCAGCTTAAGTGCGGGGTCTGAGGGCTACACCTTC.

This clone was detected once. This chain joins TRBV28 and TRBJ1-2, with a possible D match to TRBD1 (6 bases). This CDR3 is built from 12 residues. Germline loops: CDR1 MDHEN, CDR2 SYDVKM. The V gene lost 6 bases and the J gene lost 10 bases, with 15 bases spanning the gap. The CDR3 loop is CASRLAGADYTF. CDR3 sequence (DNA): TGTGCCAGCAGGTTAGCAGGGGCGGACTACACCTTC.

The CDR3 region has the DNA TGTGCCAGCAGTGAACAACAGTACAATCAGCCCCAGCATTTT. It yields the protein CASSEQQYNQPQHF. The V call is TRBV6-1, the J call TRBJ1-5; D gene unclear. The CDR3 loop spans 14 amino acids. The V end was cut by 2 bases, the J end by 3 bases, with 8 bases between. Germline CDR1 and CDR2: MNHNS and SASEGT.

This chain uses TRBV28 with TRBJ2-5; 9 nucleotides line up with TRBD2. The CDR3 totals 15 residues. After removal of 3 bases from V and 5 bases from J, the junction contained 7 bases not matched to a gene. Germline V gene lookup returns CDR1 MDHEN and CDR2 SYDVKM. CDR3 sequence reads: CASSLGSGGTETQYF. CDR3 coding DNA: TGTGCCAGCAGTTTGGGTAGCGGGGGAACGGAGACCCAGTACTTC.

The V gene is TRBV19, the J gene TRBJ1-6; 8 positions agree with TRBD1. The CDR3 sequence is 14 residues long. CDR1 LNHDA and CDR2 SQIVND come from the germline V gene (reference sequence). Trimming took 5 bases from V and 6 from J; bases not matched to a gene: 3. The CDR3 here is CASSVTGVNSPLHF. In DNA, the CDR3 is TGTGCCAGTAGTGTGACAGGGGTTAATTCACCCCTCCACTTT.

In its sample, this clone was seen a few times. The chain carries TRBV6-6 and TRBJ1-1; possibly TRBD1 for D (6 bases). The germline gives CDR1 MNHNY, CDR2 SVGAGI (reference sequence). The CDR3 totals 12 residues. The V and J ends lost 6 bases and 10 bases respectively, with 15 bases between them. CDR3 in DNA: TGTGCCAGCAGAACTCCGGACAGCCGAGCTTTCTTT. Amino acid sequence: CASRTPDSRAFF.